This TCR beta chain was obtained from a study of T cell responses to AZD1222 COVID-19 vaccine. V lost 8 bases and J lost 6, with 13 bases in between. The CDR3 sequence is 13 residues long. The assay was immunoSEQ multiplex PCR, and TCRdb's table has in-frame clones only and misses some. The sample consists of 150,000 to 200,000 clones, 88% of them appearing once. The specimen comprised peripheral blood, sampled on day 0 of AZD1222 vaccination. The receptor's source is an adult in good health. The genes are TRBV12-3 or TRBV12-4 and TRBJ2-2; D is ambiguous. DNA for the CDR3: TGTGCCAGCGGTCAATGGAGCGCCGGGGAGCTGTTTTTT. Protein product: CASGQWSAGELFF.